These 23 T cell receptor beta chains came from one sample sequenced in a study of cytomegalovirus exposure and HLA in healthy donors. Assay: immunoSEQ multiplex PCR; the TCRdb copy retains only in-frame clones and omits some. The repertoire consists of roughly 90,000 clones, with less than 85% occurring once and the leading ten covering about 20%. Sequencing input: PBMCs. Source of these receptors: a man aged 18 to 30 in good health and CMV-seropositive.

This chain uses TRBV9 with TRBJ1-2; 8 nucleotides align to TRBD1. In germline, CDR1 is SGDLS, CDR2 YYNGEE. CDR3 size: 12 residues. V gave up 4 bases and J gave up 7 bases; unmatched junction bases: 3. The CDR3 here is CASSPGTGGYTF. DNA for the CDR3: TGTGCCAGCAGCCCAGGGACAGGTGGCTACACCTTC.

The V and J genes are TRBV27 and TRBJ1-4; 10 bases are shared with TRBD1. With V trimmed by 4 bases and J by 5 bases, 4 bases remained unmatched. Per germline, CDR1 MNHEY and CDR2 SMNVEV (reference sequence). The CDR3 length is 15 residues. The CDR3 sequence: CASSSPGQGNEKLFF. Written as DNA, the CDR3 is TGTGCCAGCAGTTCCCCGGGACAGGGGAATGAAAAACTGTTTTTT. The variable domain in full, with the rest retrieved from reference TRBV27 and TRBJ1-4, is EAQVTQNPRYLITVTGKKLTVTCSQNMNHEYMSWYRQDPGLGLRQIYYSMNVEVTDKGDVPEGYKVSRKEKRNFPLILESPSPNQTSLYFCASSSPGQGNEKLFFGSGTQLSVL.

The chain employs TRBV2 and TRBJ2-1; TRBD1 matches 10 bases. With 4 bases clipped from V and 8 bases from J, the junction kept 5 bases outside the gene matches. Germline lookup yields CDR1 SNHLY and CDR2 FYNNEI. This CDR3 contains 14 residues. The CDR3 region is CASSVGTGVYEQFF. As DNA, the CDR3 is TGTGCCAGCAGTGTAGGGACAGGGGTCTATGAGCAGTTCTTC.

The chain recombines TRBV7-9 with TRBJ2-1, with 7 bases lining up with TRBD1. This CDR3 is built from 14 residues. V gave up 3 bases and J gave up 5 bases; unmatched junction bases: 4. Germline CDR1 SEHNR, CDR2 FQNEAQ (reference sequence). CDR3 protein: CASSFQGVNNEQFF. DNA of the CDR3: TGTGCCAGCAGCTTCCAGGGGGTTAACAATGAGCAGTTCTTC.

This CDR3 is CASSFKLVVGETQYF. The CDR3 bases are TGTGCCAGCAGTTTTAAGTTAGTGGTCGGGGAGACCCAGTACTTC. The chain recombines TRBV28 with TRBJ2-5, with D unresolved. The germline V gene has CDR1 MDHEN and CDR2 SYDVKM. The CDR3 is 15 residues long. Trimming stripped 3 bases from V and 5 bases from J, with 16 bases between.

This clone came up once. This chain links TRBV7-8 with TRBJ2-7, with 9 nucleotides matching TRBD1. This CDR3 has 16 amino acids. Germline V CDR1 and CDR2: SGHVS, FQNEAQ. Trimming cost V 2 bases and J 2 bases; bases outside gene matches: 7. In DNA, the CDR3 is TGTGCCAGCAGCTTAACGTCGACAGGGGGTCCCTACGAGCAGTACTTC. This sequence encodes CASSLTSTGGPYEQYF.

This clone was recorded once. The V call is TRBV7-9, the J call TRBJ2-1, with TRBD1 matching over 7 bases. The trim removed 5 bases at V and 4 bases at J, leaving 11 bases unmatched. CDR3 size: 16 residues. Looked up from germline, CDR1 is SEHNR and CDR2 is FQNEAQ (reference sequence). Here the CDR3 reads CASSPNPRDRYNEQFF. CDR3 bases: TGTGCCAGCAGCCCAAATCCCCGGGACAGATACAATGAGCAGTTCTTC.

CDR3 amino acids: CASTRRVGNQPQHF. The CDR3 DNA is TGTGCCAGCACCCGGCGGGTGGGGAATCAGCCCCAGCATTTT. The chain joins TRBV28 to TRBJ1-5; D unclear. The V end was cut by 7 bases, the J end by 4 bases, with 14 bases between. CDR1 and CDR2 from the germline V gene are MDHEN and SYDVKM. The CDR3 totals 14 residues.

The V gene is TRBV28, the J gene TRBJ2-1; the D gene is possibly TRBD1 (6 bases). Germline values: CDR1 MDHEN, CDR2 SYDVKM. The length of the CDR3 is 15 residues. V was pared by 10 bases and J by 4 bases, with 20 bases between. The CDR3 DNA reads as TGTGCCACTACCCCTCCGGCCAGGGGTTACAATGAGCAGTTCTTC. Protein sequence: CATTPPARGYNEQFF.

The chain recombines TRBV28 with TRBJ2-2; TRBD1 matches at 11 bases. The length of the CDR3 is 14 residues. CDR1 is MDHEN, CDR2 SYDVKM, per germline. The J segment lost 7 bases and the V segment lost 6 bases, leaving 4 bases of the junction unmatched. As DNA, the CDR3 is TGTGCCAGCAGGGGACAGGGGGAGGGCGGGGAGCTGTTTTTT. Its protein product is CASRGQGEGGELFF.

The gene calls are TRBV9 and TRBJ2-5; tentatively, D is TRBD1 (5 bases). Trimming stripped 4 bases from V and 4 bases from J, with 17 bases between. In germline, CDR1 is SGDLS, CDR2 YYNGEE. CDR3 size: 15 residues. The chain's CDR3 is CASSKDPGHLETQYF. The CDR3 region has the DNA TGTGCCAGCAGCAAAGACCCAGGGCATCTAGAGACCCAGTACTTC.

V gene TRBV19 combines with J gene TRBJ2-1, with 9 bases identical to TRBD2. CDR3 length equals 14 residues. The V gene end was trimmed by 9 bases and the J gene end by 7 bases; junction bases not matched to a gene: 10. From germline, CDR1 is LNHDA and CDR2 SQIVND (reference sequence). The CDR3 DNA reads TGTGCCAGCCTCGGCGGGAGGGCCTCAAATGAGCAGTTCTTC. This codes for CASLGGRASNEQFF.

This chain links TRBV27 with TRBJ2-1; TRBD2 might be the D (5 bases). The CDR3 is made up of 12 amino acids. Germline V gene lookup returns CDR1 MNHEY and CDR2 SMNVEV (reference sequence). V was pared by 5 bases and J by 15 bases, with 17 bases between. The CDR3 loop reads CASSPQSGGGFF. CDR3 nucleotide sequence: TGTGCCAGCAGTCCTCAGAGCGGAGGTGGGTTCTTC.

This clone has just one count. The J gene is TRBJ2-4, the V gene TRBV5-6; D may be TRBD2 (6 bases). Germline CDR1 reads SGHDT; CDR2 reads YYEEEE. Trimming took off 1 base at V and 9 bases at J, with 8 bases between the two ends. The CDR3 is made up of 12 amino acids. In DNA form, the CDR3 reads TGTGCCAGCAGCTTGATGGGGGGCATTCAGTACTTC. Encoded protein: CASSLMGGIQYF.

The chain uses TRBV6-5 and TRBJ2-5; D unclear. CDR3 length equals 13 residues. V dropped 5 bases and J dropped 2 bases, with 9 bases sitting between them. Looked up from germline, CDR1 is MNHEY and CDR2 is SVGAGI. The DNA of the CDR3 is TGTGCCAGCAGTGAGGAGCCGCAAGAGACCCAGTACTTC. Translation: CASSEEPQETQYF.

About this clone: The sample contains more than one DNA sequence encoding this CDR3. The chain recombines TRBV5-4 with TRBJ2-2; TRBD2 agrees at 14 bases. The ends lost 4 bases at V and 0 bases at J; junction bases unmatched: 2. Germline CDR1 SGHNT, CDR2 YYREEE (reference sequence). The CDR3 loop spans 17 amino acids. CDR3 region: CASSPGLAGANTGELFF. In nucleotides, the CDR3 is TGTGCCAGCAGCCCGGGACTAGCGGGAGCGAACACCGGGGAGCTGTTTTTT.

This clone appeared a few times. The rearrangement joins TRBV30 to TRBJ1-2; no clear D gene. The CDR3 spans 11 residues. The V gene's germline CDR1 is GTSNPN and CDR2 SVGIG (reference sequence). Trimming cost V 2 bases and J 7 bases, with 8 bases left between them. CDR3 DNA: TGTGCCTGGAGTCGGCCAGGTGGCTACACCTTC. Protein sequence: CAWSRPGGYTF.

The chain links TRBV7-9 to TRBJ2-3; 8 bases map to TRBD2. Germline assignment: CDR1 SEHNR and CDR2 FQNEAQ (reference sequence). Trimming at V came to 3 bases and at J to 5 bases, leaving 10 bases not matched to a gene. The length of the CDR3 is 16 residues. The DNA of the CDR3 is TGTGCCAGCAGCTTGGGAACCGGGAGGGCCCTAGATACGCAGTATTTT. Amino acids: CASSLGTGRALDTQYF.

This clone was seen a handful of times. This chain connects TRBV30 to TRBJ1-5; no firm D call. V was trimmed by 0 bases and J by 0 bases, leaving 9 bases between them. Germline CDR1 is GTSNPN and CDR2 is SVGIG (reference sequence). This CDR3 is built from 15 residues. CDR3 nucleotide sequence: TGTGCCTGGAGTGTCCCGGGGTATAGCAATCAGCCCCAGCATTTT. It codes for CAWSVPGYSNQPQHF.

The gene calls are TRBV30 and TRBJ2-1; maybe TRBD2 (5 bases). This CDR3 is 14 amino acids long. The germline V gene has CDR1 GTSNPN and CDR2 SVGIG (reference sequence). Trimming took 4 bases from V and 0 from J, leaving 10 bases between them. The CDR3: CAWTPRGSYNEQFF. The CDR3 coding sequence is TGTGCCTGGACCCCCCGGGGCTCCTACAATGAGCAGTTCTTC.

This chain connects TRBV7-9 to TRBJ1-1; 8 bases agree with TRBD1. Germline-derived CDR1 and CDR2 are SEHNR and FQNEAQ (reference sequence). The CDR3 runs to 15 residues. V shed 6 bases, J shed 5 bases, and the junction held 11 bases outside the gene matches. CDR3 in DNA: TGTGCCAGCAGTCCTATGGACAGGGTGGTAACTGAAGCTTTCTTT. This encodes CASSPMDRVVTEAFF.

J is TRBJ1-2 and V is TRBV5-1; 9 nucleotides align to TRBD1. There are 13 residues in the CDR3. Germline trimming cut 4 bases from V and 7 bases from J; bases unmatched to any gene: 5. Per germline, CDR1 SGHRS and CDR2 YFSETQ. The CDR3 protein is CASSARTGAGYTF. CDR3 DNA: TGCGCCAGCAGCGCCCGGACAGGGGCTGGCTACACCTTC.

In DNA, the CDR3 is TGTGCCAGCAGCACAGACGGGGGTAGCGAGCAGTACGTC. Translation gives CASSTDGGSEQYV. The chain couples TRBV11-3 to TRBJ2-7; tentatively, D is TRBD2 (6 bases). V dropped 5 bases and J dropped 6 bases, with 14 bases sitting between them. CDR1 SGHNT and CDR2 YENEEA come from the germline V gene. The CDR3 sequence is 13 residues long.